This entry features one T cell receptor (beta chain) sequence. Its target is not known. The TCR beta cDNA libraries carried unique molecular identifiers. TCRdb re-derived calls from the PCR reads in MiXCR, one entry per CDR3 protein. The sample carries under 200,000 distinct CDR3 sequences, 29% recorded once. V dropped 8 bases and J dropped 3; count of bases not matched to a gene: 13. Germline values: CDR1 MNHNS, CDR2 SASEGT. CDR3 length equals 16 residues. The entry originates in a study of post-analysis software for immune sequencing data. Study-wide background: Relapsing-remitting, secondary progressive and progressive-relapsing multiple sclerosis courses were included.

General observations from the study: Multiple sclerosis was associated with a significant reduction in normalized Chao1 diversity relative to controls. Under the F measure, samples that were prepared in one batch clustered strongly together. Controls showed lower frequencies than patients for five TRBV segments, and TRBV5-6, TRBV5-1 and TRBV20-1 were among these.

The J gene is TRBJ1-1, the V gene TRBV6-1; 9 nucleotides agree with TRBD1. The sequenced sample consisted of blood. This clonotype was sampled from a girl aged 2 to 17 with multiple sclerosis. The CDR3 sequence: CASLRDREFKDTEAFF. CDR3 DNA: TGTGCCAGCCTAAGGGACAGGGAATTTAAGGACACTGAAGCTTTCTTT.